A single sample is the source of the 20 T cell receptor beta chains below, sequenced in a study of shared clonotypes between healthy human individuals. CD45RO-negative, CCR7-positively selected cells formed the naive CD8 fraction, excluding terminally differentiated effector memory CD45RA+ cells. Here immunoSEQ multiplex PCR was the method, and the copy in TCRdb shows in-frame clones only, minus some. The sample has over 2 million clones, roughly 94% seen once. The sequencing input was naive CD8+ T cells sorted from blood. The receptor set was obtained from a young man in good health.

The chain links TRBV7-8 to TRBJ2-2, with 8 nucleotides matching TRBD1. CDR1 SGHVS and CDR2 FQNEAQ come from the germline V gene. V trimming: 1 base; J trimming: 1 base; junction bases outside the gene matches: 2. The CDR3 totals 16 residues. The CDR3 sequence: CASSLGGTGNTGELFF. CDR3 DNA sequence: TGTGCCAGCAGCTTAGGTGGGACAGGGAACACCGGGGAGCTGTTTTTT.

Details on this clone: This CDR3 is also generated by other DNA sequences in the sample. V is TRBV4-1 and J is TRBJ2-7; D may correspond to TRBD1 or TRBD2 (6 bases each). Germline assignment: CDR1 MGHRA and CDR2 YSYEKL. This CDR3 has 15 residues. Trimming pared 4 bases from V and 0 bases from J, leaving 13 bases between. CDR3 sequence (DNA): TGCGCCAGCAGCCCCCTGGGGGGCAGCTCCTACGAGCAGTACTTC. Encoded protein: CASSPLGGSSYEQYF.

The CDR3 DNA reads TGTGCCAGCACCGGCGGGACAGCAAATCAAGAGACCCAGTACTTC. Protein sequence: CASTGGTANQETQYF. The chain carries TRBV5-4 and TRBJ2-5, with D perhaps TRBD1 (7 bases). Germline CDR1 and CDR2: SGHNT and YYREEE (reference sequence). Trimming left V 6 bases short and J 2 bases short, with 17 bases between. The CDR3 extends over 15 amino acids.

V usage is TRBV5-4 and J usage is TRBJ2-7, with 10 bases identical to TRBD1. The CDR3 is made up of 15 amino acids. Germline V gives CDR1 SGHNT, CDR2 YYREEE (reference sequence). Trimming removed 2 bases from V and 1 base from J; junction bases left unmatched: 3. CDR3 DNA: TGTGCCAGCAGCTTCGGGACAGGGGCGTCCTACGAGCAGTACTTC. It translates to CASSFGTGASYEQYF.

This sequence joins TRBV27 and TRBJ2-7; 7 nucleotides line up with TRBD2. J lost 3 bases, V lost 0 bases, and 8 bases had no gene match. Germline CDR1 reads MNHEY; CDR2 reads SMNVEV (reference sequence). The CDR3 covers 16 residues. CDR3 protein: CASSLSGLFSSYEQYF. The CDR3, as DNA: TGTGCCAGCAGTTTATCGGGACTATTCAGCAGCTACGAGCAGTACTTC.

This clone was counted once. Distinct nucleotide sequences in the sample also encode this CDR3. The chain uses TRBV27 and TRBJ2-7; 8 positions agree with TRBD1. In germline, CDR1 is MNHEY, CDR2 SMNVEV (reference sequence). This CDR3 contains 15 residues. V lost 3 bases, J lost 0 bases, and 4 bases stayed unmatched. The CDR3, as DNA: TGTGCCAGCAGTTTGGGGACAGGCGGCTCCTACGAGCAGTACTTC. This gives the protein CASSLGTGGSYEQYF.

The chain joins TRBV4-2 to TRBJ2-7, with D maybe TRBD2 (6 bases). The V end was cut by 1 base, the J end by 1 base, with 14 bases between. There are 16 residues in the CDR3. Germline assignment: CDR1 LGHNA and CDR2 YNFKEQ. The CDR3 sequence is CASSQVLATGSYEQYF. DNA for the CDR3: TGTGCCAGCAGCCAAGTCCTAGCGACGGGGTCCTACGAGCAGTACTTC.

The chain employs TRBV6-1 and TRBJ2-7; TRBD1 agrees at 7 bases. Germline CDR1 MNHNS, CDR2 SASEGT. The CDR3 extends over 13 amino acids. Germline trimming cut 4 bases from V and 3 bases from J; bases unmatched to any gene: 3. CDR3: CASSGGQFYEQYF. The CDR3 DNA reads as TGTGCCAGCAGTGGGGGACAGTTCTACGAGCAGTACTTC.

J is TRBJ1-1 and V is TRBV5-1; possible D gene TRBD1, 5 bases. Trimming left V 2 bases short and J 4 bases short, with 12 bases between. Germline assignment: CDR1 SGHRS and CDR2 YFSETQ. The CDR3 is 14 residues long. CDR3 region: CASSFLGGTTEAFF. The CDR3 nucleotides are TGCGCCAGCAGCTTCTTGGGGGGGACCACTGAAGCTTTCTTT. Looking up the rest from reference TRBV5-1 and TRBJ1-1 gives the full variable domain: KAGVTQTPRYLIKTRGQQVTLSCSPISGHRSVSWYQQTPGQGLQFLFEYFSETQRNKGNFPGRFSGRQFSNSRSEMNVSTLELGDSALYLCASSFLGGTTEAFFGQGTRLTVV.

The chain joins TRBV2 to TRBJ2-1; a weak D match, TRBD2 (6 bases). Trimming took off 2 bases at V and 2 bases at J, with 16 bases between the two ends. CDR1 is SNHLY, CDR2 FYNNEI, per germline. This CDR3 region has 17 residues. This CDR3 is CASSEIGGGTTYNEQFF. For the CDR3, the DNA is TGTGCCAGCAGTGAAATAGGTGGCGGGACCACCTACAATGAGCAGTTCTTC.

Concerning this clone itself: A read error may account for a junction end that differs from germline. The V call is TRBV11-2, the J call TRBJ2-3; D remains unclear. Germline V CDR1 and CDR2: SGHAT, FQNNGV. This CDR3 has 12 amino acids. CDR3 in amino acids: CASGLVTDTQYF. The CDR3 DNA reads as TGTGCCAGCGGCTTAGTCACAGATACGCAGTATTTT.

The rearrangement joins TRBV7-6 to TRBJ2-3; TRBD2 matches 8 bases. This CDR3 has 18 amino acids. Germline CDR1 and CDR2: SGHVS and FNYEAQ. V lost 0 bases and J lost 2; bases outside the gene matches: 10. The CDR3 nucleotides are TGTGCCAGCAGCTTAGCTCTTTTGTCTAGCGGGTACACAGATACGCAGTATTTT. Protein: CASSLALLSSGYTDTQYF.

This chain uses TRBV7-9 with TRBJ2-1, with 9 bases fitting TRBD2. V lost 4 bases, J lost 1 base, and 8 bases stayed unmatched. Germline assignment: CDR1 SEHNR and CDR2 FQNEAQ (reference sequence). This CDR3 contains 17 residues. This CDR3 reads CASSSARLADSYNEQFF. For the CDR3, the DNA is TGTGCCAGCAGCTCCGCCCGACTAGCGGATTCCTACAATGAGCAGTTCTTC.

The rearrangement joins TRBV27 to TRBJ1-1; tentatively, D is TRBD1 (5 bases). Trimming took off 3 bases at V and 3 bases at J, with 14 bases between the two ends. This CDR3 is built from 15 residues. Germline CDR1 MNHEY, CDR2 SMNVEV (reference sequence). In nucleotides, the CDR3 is TGTGCCAGCAGTTTCCTTAGCGGAGGGGACACTGAAGCTTTCTTT. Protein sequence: CASSFLSGGDTEAFF.

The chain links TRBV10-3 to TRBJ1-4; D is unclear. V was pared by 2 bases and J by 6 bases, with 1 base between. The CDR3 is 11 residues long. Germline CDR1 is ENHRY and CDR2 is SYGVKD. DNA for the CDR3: TGTGCCATCAGTGAGGATGAAAAACTGTTTTTT. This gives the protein CAISEDEKLFF.

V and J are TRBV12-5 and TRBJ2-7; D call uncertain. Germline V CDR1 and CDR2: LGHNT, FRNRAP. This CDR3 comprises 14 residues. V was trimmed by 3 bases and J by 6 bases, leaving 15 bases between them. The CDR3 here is CASGLSSLTSEQYF. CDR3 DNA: TGTGCTAGTGGTTTATCCAGTCTCACGAGCGAGCAGTACTTC.

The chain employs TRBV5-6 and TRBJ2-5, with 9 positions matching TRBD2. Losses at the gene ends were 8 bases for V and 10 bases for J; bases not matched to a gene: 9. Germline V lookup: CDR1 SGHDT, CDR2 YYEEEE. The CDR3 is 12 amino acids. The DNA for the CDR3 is TGTGCCAGTTCGGGACTAGCTGGGTTCCAGTACTTC. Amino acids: CASSGLAGFQYF.

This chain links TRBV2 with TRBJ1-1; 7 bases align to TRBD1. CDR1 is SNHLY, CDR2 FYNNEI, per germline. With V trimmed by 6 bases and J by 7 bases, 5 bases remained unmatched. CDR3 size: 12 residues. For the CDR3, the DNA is TGTGCCAGCAGGCAGGGGGAGAGTGAAGCTTTCTTT. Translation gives CASRQGESEAFF.

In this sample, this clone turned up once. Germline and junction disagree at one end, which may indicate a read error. The DNA for the CDR3 is TGTGCTAGCAGCTTAGAGGGTCAGCTCGAGCAGTACTTC. Amino acid sequence: CASSLEGQLEQYF. The chain combines TRBV7-7 with TRBJ2-7; tentative D call: TRBD2 (5 bases). From germline, CDR1 is SSHAT and CDR2 FNYEAQ (reference sequence). CDR3 length: 13 amino acids.

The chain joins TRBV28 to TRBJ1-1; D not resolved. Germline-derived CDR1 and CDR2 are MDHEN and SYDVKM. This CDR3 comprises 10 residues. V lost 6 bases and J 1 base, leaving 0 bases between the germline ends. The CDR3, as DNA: TGTGCCAGCAGGAACACTGAAGCTTTCTTT. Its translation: CASRNTEAFF.